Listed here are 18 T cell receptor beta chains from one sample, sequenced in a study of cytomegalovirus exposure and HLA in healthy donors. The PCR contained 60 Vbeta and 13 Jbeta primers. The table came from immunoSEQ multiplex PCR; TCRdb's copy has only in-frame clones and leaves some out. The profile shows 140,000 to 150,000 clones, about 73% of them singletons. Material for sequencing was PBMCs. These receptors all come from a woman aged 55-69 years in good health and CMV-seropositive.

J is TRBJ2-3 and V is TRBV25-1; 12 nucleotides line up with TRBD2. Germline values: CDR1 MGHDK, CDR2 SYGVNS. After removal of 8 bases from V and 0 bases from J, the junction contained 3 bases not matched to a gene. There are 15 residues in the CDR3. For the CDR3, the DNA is TGTGCCAGCTCCGGGACTAGCGGGAGCACAGATACGCAGTATTTT. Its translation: CASSGTSGSTDTQYF.

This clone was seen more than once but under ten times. DNA for the CDR3: TGTGCCAGCTCACCTAGGACAGGGACGAACACCGGGGAGCTGTTTTTT. This gives the protein CASSPRTGTNTGELFF. This rearrangement joins TRBV18 to TRBJ2-2, with TRBD1 matching 8 bases. V lost 3 bases, J lost 0 bases, and 3 bases stayed unmatched. The CDR3 totals 16 residues. Germline V gene lookup returns CDR1 KGHSH and CDR2 LQKENI.

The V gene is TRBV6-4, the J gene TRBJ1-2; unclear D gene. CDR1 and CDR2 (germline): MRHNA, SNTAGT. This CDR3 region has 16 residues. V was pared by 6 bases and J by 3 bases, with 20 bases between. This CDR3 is CASSSPSGRRDYGYTF. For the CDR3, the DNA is TGTGCCAGCAGCTCACCTTCGGGAAGACGGGACTATGGCTACACCTTC.

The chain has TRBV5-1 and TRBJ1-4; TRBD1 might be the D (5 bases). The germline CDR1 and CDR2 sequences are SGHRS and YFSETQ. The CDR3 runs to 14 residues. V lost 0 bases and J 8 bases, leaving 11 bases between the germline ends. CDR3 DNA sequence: TGCGCCAGCAGCTTGGTTCAGGGTCAGGAAAAACTGTTTTTT. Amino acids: CASSLVQGQEKLFF.

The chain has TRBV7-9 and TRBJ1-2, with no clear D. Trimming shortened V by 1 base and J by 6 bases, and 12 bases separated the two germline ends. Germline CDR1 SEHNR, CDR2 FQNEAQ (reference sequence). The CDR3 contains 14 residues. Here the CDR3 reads CASSLDSGLHGYTF. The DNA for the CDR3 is TGTGCCAGCAGCTTAGATTCGGGTCTCCATGGCTACACCTTC.

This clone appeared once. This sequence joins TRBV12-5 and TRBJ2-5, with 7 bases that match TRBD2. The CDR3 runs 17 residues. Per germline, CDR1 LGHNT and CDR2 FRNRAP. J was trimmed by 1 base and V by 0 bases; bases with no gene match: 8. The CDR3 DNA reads TGTGCTAGTGGTTTGGTGGGTAGCGGGCCACTCCAAGAGACCCAGTACTTC. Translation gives CASGLVGSGPLQETQYF. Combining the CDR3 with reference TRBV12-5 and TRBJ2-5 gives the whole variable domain DARVTQTPRHKVTEMGQEVTMRCQPILGHNTVFWYRQTMMQGLELLAYFRNRAPLDDSGMPKDRFSAEMPDATLATLKIQPSEPRDSAVYFCASGLVGSGPLQETQYFGPGTRLLVL.

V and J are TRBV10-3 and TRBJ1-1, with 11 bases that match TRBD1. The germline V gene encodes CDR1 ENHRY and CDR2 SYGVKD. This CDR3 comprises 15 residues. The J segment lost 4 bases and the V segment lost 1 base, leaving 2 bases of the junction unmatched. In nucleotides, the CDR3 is TGTGCCATCAGTGAGTTAGGGACAGGGGGCACTGAAGCTTTCTTT. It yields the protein CAISELGTGGTEAFF.

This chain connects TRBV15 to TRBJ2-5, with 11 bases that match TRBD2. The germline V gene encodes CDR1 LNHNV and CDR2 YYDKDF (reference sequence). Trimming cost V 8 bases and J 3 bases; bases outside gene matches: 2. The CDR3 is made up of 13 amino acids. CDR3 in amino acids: CATASGRKETQYF. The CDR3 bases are TGTGCCACCGCTAGCGGGAGGAAAGAGACCCAGTACTTC. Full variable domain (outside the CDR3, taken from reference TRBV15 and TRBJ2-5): DAMVIQNPRYQVTQFGKPVTLSCSQTLNHNVMYWYQQKSSQAPKLLFHYYDKDFNNEADTPDNFQSRRPNTSFCFLDIRSPGLGDTAMYLCATASGRKETQYFGPGTRLLVL.

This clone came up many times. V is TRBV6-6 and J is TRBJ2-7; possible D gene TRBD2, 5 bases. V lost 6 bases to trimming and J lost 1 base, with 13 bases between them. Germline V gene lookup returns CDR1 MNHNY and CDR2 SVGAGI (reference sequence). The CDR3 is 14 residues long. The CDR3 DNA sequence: TGTGCCAGCAGGTCCGATGGAGGATCCTACGAGCAGTACTTC. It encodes CASRSDGGSYEQYF.

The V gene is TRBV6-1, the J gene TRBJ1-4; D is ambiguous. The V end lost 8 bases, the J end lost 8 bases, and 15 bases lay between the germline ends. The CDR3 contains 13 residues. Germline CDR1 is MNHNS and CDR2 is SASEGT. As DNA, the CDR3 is TGTGCCAGCGGACTAGCCGTTTGGGAAAAACTGTTTTTT. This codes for CASGLAVWEKLFF.

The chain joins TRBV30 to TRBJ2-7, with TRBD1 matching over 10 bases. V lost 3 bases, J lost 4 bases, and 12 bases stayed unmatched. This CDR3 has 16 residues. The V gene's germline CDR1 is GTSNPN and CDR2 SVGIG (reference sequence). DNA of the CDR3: TGTGCCTGGAGCAGGGACAGGGGAGGGTCCATATACGAGCAGTACTTC. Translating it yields CAWSRDRGGSIYEQYF.

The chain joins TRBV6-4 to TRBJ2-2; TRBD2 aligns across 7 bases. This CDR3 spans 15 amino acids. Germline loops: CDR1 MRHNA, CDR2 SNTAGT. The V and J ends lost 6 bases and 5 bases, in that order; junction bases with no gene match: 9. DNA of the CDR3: TGTGCCAGCAGGCGGGAGAGTGGAGTTACCGGGGAGCTGTTTTTT. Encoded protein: CASRRESGVTGELFF.

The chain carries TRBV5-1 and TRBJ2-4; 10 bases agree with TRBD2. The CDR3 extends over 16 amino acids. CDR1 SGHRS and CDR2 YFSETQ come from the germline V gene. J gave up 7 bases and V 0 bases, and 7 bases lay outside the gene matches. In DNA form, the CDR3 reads TGCGCCAGCAGCTTGGCGAGCGGGAGGGGTGGGAACATTCAGTACTTC. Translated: CASSLASGRGGNIQYF.

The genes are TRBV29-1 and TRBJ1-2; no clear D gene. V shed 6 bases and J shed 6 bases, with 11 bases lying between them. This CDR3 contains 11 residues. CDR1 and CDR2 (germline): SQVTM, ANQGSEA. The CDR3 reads CSVMGGHGYTF. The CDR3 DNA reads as TGCAGCGTGATGGGTGGGCATGGCTACACCTTC. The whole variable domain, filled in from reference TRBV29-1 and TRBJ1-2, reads SAVISQKPSRDICQRGTSLTIQCQVDSQVTMMFWYRQQPGQSLTLIATANQGSEATYESGFVIDKFPISRPNLTFSTLTVSNMSPEDSSIYLCSVMGGHGYTFGSGTRLTVV.

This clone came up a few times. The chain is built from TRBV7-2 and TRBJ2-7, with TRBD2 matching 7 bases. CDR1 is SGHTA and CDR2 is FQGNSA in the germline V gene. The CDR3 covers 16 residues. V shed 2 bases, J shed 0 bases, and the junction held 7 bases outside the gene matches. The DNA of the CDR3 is TGTGCCAGCAGCTTATCAACTAGCGACCTCTCCTACGAGCAGTACTTC. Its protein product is CASSLSTSDLSYEQYF.

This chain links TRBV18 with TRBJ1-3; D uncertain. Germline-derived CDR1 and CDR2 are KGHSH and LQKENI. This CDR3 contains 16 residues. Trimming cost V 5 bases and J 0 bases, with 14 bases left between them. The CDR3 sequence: CASSSLTEISGNTIYF. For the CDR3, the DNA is TGTGCCAGCTCATCATTAACAGAGATCTCTGGAAACACCATATATTTT.

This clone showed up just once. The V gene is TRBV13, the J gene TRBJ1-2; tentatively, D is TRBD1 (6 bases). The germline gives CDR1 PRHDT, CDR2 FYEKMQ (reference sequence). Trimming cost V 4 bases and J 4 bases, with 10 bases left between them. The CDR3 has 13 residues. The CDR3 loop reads CASSSKGVYGYTF. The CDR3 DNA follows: TGTGCCAGCAGCTCGAAGGGGGTCTATGGCTACACCTTC. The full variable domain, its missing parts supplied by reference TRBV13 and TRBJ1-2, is AAGVIQSPRHLIKEKRETATLKCYPIPRHDTVYWYQQGPGQDPQFLISFYEKMQSDKGSIPDRFSAQQFSDYHSELNMSSLELGDSALYFCASSSKGVYGYTFGSGTRLTVV.

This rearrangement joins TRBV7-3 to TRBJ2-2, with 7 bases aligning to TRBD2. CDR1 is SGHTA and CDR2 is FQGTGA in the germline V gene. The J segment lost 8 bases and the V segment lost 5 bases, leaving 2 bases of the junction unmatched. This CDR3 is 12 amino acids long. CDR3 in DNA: TGTGCCAGCAGCCCGGGACTAGGGGAGCTGTTTTTT. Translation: CASSPGLGELFF. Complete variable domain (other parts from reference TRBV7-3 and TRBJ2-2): GAGVSQTPSNKVTEKGKYVELRCDPISGHTALYWYRQSLGQGPEFLIYFQGTGAADDSGLPNDRFFAVRPEGSVSTLKIQRTERGDSAVYLCASSPGLGELFFGEGSRLTVL.